Below are 13 T cell receptor beta chains sequenced from a single sample in a study of cytomegalovirus exposure and HLA in healthy donors. TCRdb keeps only in-frame clones here, not all; method: immunoSEQ multiplex PCR. The sample contains fewer than 90,000 clones, around 82% of which appear only once. Input material: PBMCs. The receptors were gathered from a woman aged 18-29 years in good health and CMV-seropositive.

This sequence joins TRBV9 and TRBJ2-2, with D tentatively TRBD2 (5 bases). The CDR3 length is 15 residues. Germline V gene lookup returns CDR1 SGDLS and CDR2 YYNGEE. Trimming stripped 0 bases from V and 5 bases from J, with 11 bases between. The CDR3 loop reads CASSVAVSGTGELFF. The DNA for the CDR3 is TGTGCCAGCAGCGTAGCTGTGTCGGGGACCGGGGAGCTGTTTTTT.

The chain uses TRBV27 and TRBJ1-1; D unresolved. Looked up from germline, CDR1 is MNHEY and CDR2 is SMNVEV (reference sequence). The CDR3 runs to 14 residues. Trimming shortened V by 2 bases and J by 4 bases, and 11 bases separated the two germline ends. CDR3 in DNA: TGTGCCAGCAGTTTAGTCGATCCGGTCACTGAAGCTTTCTTT. Protein: CASSLVDPVTEAFF.

This clone has just one count. V is TRBV9 and J is TRBJ2-1; 9 nucleotides line up with TRBD2. J gave up 5 bases and V 0 bases, and 3 bases lay outside the gene matches. This CDR3 is 15 amino acids long. Germline loops: CDR1 SGDLS, CDR2 YYNGEE. CDR3 DNA sequence: TGTGCCAGCAGCGTAGTAATAGCGGGGGACAATGAGCAGTTCTTC. This encodes CASSVVIAGDNEQFF.

A remark on this clone: Additional DNA sequences in this sample encode the identical CDR3. V usage is TRBV7-9 and J usage is TRBJ2-7; D may be TRBD1 (6 bases). Trimming stripped 1 base from V and 3 bases from J, with 7 bases between. The CDR3 covers 13 residues. Germline V gene lookup returns CDR1 SEHNR and CDR2 FQNEAQ (reference sequence). CDR3 in amino acids: CASSLGGGYEQYF. The CDR3 nucleotides read TGTGCCAGCAGCTTAGGAGGGGGCTACGAGCAGTACTTC.

The J gene is TRBJ2-6, the V gene TRBV7-3; 8 nucleotides match TRBD2. The trim removed 0 bases at V and 0 bases at J, leaving 4 bases unmatched. CDR3 length: 18 residues. Germline CDR1 SGHTA, CDR2 FQGTGA. CDR3 coding DNA: TGTGCCAGCAGCTTAACGTCCGGGGGGGTCTCTGGGGCCAACGTCCTGACTTTC. This sequence encodes CASSLTSGGVSGANVLTF.

V is TRBV5-1 and J is TRBJ2-1, with 11 bases identical to TRBD1. CDR1 and CDR2 from the germline V gene are SGHRS and YFSETQ. The CDR3 totals 16 residues. Losses at the gene ends were 0 bases for V and 4 bases for J; bases not matched to a gene: 3. The CDR3 loop is CASSLEGQGGYNEQFF. The CDR3 DNA reads TGCGCCAGCAGCTTGGAGGGACAGGGGGGATACAATGAGCAGTTCTTC.

The chain links TRBV6-4 to TRBJ2-3; the D gene is possibly TRBD2 (6 bases). V shed 2 bases and J shed 2 bases, with 14 bases lying between them. There are 16 residues in the CDR3. Germline CDR1 and CDR2: MRHNA and SNTAGT. CDR3 DNA: TGTGCCAGCAGTGACCAGGGAGGCGCCTCCACAGATACGCAGTATTTT. It is translated as CASSDQGGASTDTQYF.

The chain employs TRBV2 and TRBJ1-4; no definite D call. Trimming removed 1 base at V and 8 bases at J, with 8 bases between. The CDR3 contains 13 residues. Germline-derived CDR1 and CDR2 are SNHLY and FYNNEI. The CDR3 DNA follows: TGTGCCAGCAGTGAAGTCCAGTACGAAAAACTGTTTTTT. Its translation: CASSEVQYEKLFF.

The genes are TRBV18 and TRBJ1-6, with 7 positions matching TRBD1. This CDR3 is built from 14 residues. CDR1 is KGHSH and CDR2 is LQKENI in the germline V gene. V was pared by 6 bases and J by 8 bases, with 7 bases of the junction left unmatched. CDR3 coding DNA: TGTGCCAGCTCCACAAAAACAGGGGATTCACCCCTCCACTTT. Translation gives CASSTKTGDSPLHF. Looking up the rest from reference TRBV18 and TRBJ1-6 gives the full variable domain: NAGVMQNPRHLVRRRGQEARLRCSPMKGHSHVYWYRQLPEEGLKFMVYLQKENIIDESGMPKERFSAEFPKEGPSILRIQQVVRGDSAAYFCASSTKTGDSPLHFGNGTRLTVT.

The chain combines TRBV19 with TRBJ1-2; 7 bases are shared with TRBD1. V gave up 2 bases and J gave up 4 bases; unmatched junction bases: 7. This CDR3 has 15 amino acids. Germline V gene data show CDR1 as LNHDA and CDR2 as SQIVND (reference sequence). The CDR3 loop reads CASSITFPGGYGYTF. For the CDR3, the DNA is TGTGCCAGTAGTATAACTTTCCCAGGGGGCTATGGCTACACCTTC. The full variable domain, rest sourced from reference TRBV19 and TRBJ1-2, is DGGITQSPKYLFRKEGQNVTLSCEQNLNHDAMYWYRQDPGQGLRLIYYSQIVNDFQKGDIAEGYSVSREKKESFPLTVTSAQKNPTAFYLCASSITFPGGYGYTFGSGTRLTVV.

This clone was counted only a few times. This chain joins TRBV6-4 and TRBJ1-1; 8 bases align to TRBD1. Germline CDR1 reads MRHNA; CDR2 reads SNTAGT. V lost 5 bases to trimming and J lost 3 bases; unmatched junction nucleotides: 2. The CDR3 has 13 residues. Written as DNA, the CDR3 is TGTGCCAGCAGTCAGGACAGGGACACTGAAGCTTTCTTT. Protein product: CASSQDRDTEAFF.

The chain carries TRBV9 and TRBJ2-7, with D perhaps matching TRBD2 (6 bases). This CDR3 contains 15 residues. V lost 4 bases to trimming and J lost 0 bases, with 14 bases between them. Germline V gene sequence: CDR1 SGDLS, CDR2 YYNGEE. The CDR3 nucleotides read TGTGCCAGCAGCCCTAGGGGAGGATCCTCCTACGAGCAGTACTTC. Protein product: CASSPRGGSSYEQYF.

This clone has just a few counts. The CDR3 protein is CASSTGGPVYEQYF. The CDR3 DNA follows: TGTGCCAGCAGCACAGGGGGGCCCGTTTACGAGCAGTACTTC. The chain employs TRBV7-9 and TRBJ2-7; TRBD1 matches at 8 bases. V shed 5 bases and J 4 bases; nucleotides not matched to a gene: 7. This CDR3 is 14 amino acids long. Germline V gene sequence: CDR1 SEHNR, CDR2 FQNEAQ (reference sequence).